Listed below are T cell receptor beta chains from one sample, sequenced in a study of T-cell memory formation after mild COVID-19. TCRdb processed the 5' RACE reads anew with MiXCR; each CDR3 protein has one entry. The sample holds roughly 200,000 distinct CDR3 sequences; 20% to 25% are singletons and the top ten take roughly 23%. The sequenced material came from PBMCs or a T cell subset sorted from them (not recorded which). These receptors were collected from an adult woman who had mild COVID-19 (a few samples of this study predate the infection). Cell type and time point are not known. Both conserved end residues are part of each CDR3. D genes are given only for firm matches. Not all rows give a size; the values are once, few, many and, for expanded clones, a class.

clone size	V gene	D gene	J gene	CDR3 protein	CDR3 DNA
-	TRBV5-1	TRBD2	TRBJ2-7	CASSPGTSGGTFYEQYF	TGCGCCAGCAGCCCCGGGACTAGCGGGGGCACTTTCTACGAGCAGTACTTC
-	TRBV29-1	-	TRBJ2-7	CSVDLRDEQYF	TGCAGCGTTGATTTACGGGACGAGCAGTACTTC
-	TRBV7-2	TRBD1	TRBJ1-5	CASSFGTGGHRQPQHF	TGTGCCAGCAGTTTTGGGACAGGGGGTCATCGACAGCCCCAGCATTTT
-	TRBV12-3/TRBV12-4	TRBD2	TRBJ2-3	CASSESLAGGPDTQYF	TGTGCCAGCAGTGAATCACTAGCGGGGGGGCCAGATACGCAGTATTTT
many	TRBV9	TRBD2	TRBJ2-5	CASGPPGTSGREGQETQYF	TGTGCCAGCGGACCCCCCGGGACTAGCGGGAGGGAGGGACAAGAGACCCAGTACTTC
few	TRBV24-1	-	TRBJ2-1	CATSDSSYEQFF	TGTGCCACCAGTGATTCGAGCTATGAGCAGTTCTTC
-	TRBV7-6	-	TRBJ2-5	CASSSGSGSRETQYF	TGTGCCAGCAGCTCCGGATCCGGGAGTCGGGAGACCCAGTACTTC
few	TRBV4-1	-	TRBJ2-7	CASSQTGRQYF	TGCGCCAGCAGCCAGACGGGACGTCAGTACTTC
many	TRBV7-6	-	TRBJ2-2	CASSPPRTVNTGELFF	TGTGCCAGCAGCCCACCCCGGACGGTGAACACCGGGGAGCTGTTTTTT
-	TRBV5-1	-	TRBJ2-2	CASSLNNGELFF	TGCGCCAGCAGCTTGAATAACGGGGAGCTGTTTTTT
-	TRBV11-2	TRBD1	TRBJ2-5	CAGQPTGWEETQYF	TGTGCCGGGCAACCGACAGGGTGGGAAGAGACCCAGTACTTC
many	TRBV5-6	TRBD1	TRBJ2-7	CASSSTWTGSGVYEQYF	TGTGCCAGCAGCTCCACCTGGACAGGGTCTGGGGTCTACGAGCAGTACTTC
few	TRBV27	-	TRBJ1-1	CAIGTGQNTEAFF	TGTGCCATTGGGACCGGACAGAACACTGAAGCTTTCTTT
-	TRBV7-6	TRBD2	TRBJ2-3	CASSPRTSGGSDTQYF	TGTGCCAGCAGCCCCCGGACTAGCGGGGGATCAGATACGCAGTATTTT
-	TRBV5-1	-	TRBJ2-1	CASGGSERLGEQFF	TGCGCCAGCGGAGGTAGCGAACGACTGGGTGAGCAGTTCTTC
few	TRBV2	TRBD2	TRBJ2-4	CASSVTLAGGGGTKNIQYF	TGTGCCAGCAGCGTTACCCTAGCGGGAGGAGGGGGGACCAAAAACATTCAGTACTTC
-	TRBV2	-	TRBJ2-3	CASSAGPGTSTDTQYF	TGTGCCAGCAGTGCGGGACCTGGGACTAGCACAGATACGCAGTATTTT
few	TRBV12-3/TRBV12-4	TRBD2	TRBJ2-3	CASRKTSGGTDTQYF	TGTGCCAGCAGAAAGACTAGCGGGGGGACAGATACGCAGTATTTT
few	TRBV15	-	TRBJ2-1	CATSRDRKRGMEQFF	TGTGCCACCAGCAGAGATCGTAAACGGGGCATGGAGCAGTTCTTC
-	TRBV12-3/TRBV12-4	-	TRBJ2-7	CASSITPGQFQQYF	TGTGCCAGCAGTATAACCCCAGGACAGTTCCAGCAGTACTTC
-	TRBV20-1	-	TRBJ2-7	CSATGGLSYEQYF	TGCAGTGCTACCGGGGGACTCTCCTACGAGCAGTACTTC
few	TRBV29-1	-	TRBJ1-1	CSGLQNTEAFF	TGCAGCGGCTTACAGAACACTGAAGCTTTCTTT
few	TRBV5-5	-	TRBJ2-1	CASSTPGPPYNEQFF	TGTGCCAGCAGCACGCCGGGACCACCCTACAATGAGCAGTTCTTC
-	TRBV7-9	-	TRBJ2-1	CASRTAHNEQFF	TGTGCCAGCAGGACTGCCCACAATGAGCAGTTCTTC
-	TRBV6-1	TRBD1	TRBJ2-1	CASSEAGQGAGEQFF	TGTGCCAGCAGTGAAGCAGGACAGGGGGCAGGTGAGCAGTTCTTC
-	TRBV12-3/TRBV12-4	-	TRBJ2-3	CASSAYRATDTQYF	TGTGCCAGCAGTGCGTACCGGGCCACAGATACGCAGTATTTT
few	TRBV19	TRBD2	TRBJ2-1	CASSVYSGRITYNEQFF	TGTGCCAGTAGTGTTTATAGCGGGAGGATCACCTACAATGAGCAGTTCTTC
few	TRBV12-3/TRBV12-4	TRBD1	TRBJ2-1	CASSPLTGSYNEQFF	TGTGCCAGCAGTCCGTTGACAGGGTCCTACAATGAGCAGTTCTTC
-	TRBV30	-	TRBJ2-1	CAWSTAAGNEQFF	TGTGCCTGGAGTACGGCAGCGGGCAATGAGCAGTTCTTC
-	TRBV12-3/TRBV12-4	-	TRBJ1-5	CASRQNRDGYQPQHF	TGTGCCAGCCGTCAAAACCGGGACGGGTATCAGCCCCAGCATTTT
few	TRBV27	-	TRBJ1-2	CASSGGSRLYGYTF	TGTGCCAGCAGTGGAGGCAGCCGTCTCTATGGCTACACCTTC
-	TRBV7-8	-	TRBJ2-7	CASSPSHTLSYEQYF	TGTGCCAGCAGCCCCTCCCACACGCTCTCCTACGAGCAGTACTTC
few	TRBV7-9	TRBD1	TRBJ2-1	CASSPHSGQDYNEQFF	TGTGCCAGCAGCCCCCACTCGGGACAGGATTACAATGAGCAGTTCTTC
few	TRBV6-2/TRBV6-3	TRBD2	TRBJ2-7	CASSFGVAGVYEQYF	TGTGCCAGCAGCTTCGGGGTAGCGGGGGTCTACGAGCAGTACTTC